This T cell receptor beta chain was documented in a study of Graves' ophthalmopathy and Graves' hyperthyroidism. Researchers took RNA transcripts and amplified TCR beta CDR3 regions from them. First-round RT-PCR used HTBI primers; second-round multiplex PCR followed. TCRdb reanalysed the multiplex PCR reads using MiXCR and keeps one entry per CDR3 protein. The data contain some 520,000 distinct CDR3 sequences, approximately 14% of them seen just once; the ten biggest clones take up over 7.5%. The CDR3 has 11 residues. Trimming took 7 bases from V and 4 from J, leaving 8 bases between them. CDR1 is MDHEN, CDR2 SYDVKM, per germline. This clonotype was detected many times.

The receptor comes from a woman aged 30 to 39 with Graves' ophthalmopathy. The chain combines TRBV28 with TRBJ2-7; D uncertain. Sample: blood. The CDR3 reads CASKGWYEQYF. The DNA of the CDR3 is TGTGCCAGCAAGGGATGGTACGAGCAGTACTTC. Combining the CDR3 with reference TRBV28 and TRBJ2-7 gives the whole variable domain DVKVTQSSRYLVKRTGEKVFLECVQDMDHENMFWYRQDPGLGLRLIYFSYDVKMKEKGDIPEGYSVSREKKERFSLILESASTNQTSMYLCASKGWYEQYFGPGTRLTVT.